This is a list of T cell receptor beta chains from one sample in a study of blood T cell repertoires in COVID-19. Repertoires were generated with immunoSEQ multiplex PCR, while TCRdb's copy carries only in-frame clones and drops some. The data contain approximately 140,000 clones, 80% to 90% of them seen just once; the ten biggest clones take up approximately 3.5%. Sequenced: peripheral blood. These TCRs come from a man aged 70-80 years with acute or convalescent COVID-19. Each CDR3 is given with its conserved first and last residue.

CDR3: CASSLAGQGWRGYTF
J: TRBJ1-2
V: TRBV5-6

CDR3: CASSLVTGSYEQYF
J: TRBJ2-7
V: TRBV5-1

CDR3: CASSRPGQGARVNQPQHF
J: TRBJ1-5
V: TRBV6-2/TRBV6-3

CDR3: CASSLERDISEQYF
J: TRBJ2-7
V: TRBV11-2

CDR3: CASSLLTGELFF
J: TRBJ2-2
V: TRBV7-2

CDR3: CASSEWRAGEQYF
J: TRBJ2-7
V: TRBV6-1

CDR3: CASNLRGGRAYGTDTQYF
J: TRBJ2-3
V: TRBV5-6

CDR3: CASSLAGGANSPLHF
J: TRBJ1-6
V: TRBV7-2

CDR3: CAISGTSVDEQFF
J: TRBJ2-1
V: TRBV10-3

CDR3: CASSQGFLYGYTF
J: TRBJ1-2
V: TRBV3-1/TRBV3-2

CDR3: CASRLRGLAGGKETQYF
J: TRBJ2-5
V: TRBV19

CDR3: CASSYSTAGGTDTQYF
J: TRBJ2-3
V: TRBV6-5

CDR3: CASSQENVWPTNTGELFF
J: TRBJ2-2
V: TRBV14

CDR3: CASSRGGGLVGELFF
J: TRBJ2-2
V: TRBV7-2

CDR3: CASSLALAGGLQETQYF
J: TRBJ2-5
V: TRBV5-5

CDR3: CASSIAHYNEQFF
J: TRBJ2-1
V: TRBV19

CDR3: CSVESSGRVNEQFF
J: TRBJ2-1
V: TRBV29-1

CDR3: CASSRSVSDGRENEQFF
J: TRBJ2-1
V: TRBV18

CDR3: CASSRTGSYEQYF
J: TRBJ2-7
V: TRBV28